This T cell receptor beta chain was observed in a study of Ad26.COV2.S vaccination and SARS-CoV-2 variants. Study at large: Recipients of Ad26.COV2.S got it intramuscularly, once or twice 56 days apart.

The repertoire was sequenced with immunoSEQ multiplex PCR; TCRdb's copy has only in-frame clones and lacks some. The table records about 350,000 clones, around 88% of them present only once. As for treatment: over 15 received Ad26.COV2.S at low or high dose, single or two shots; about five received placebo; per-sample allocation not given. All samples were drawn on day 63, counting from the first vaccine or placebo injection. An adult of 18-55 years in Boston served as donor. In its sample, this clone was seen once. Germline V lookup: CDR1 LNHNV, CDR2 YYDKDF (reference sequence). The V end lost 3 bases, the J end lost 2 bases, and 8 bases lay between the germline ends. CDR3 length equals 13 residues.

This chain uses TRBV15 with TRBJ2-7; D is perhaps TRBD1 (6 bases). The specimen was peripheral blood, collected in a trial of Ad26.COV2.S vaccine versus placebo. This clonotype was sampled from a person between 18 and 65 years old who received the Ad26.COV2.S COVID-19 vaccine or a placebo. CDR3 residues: CATSRTGTYEQYF. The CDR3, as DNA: TGTGCCACCAGCAGGACAGGTACCTACGAGCAGTACTTC.